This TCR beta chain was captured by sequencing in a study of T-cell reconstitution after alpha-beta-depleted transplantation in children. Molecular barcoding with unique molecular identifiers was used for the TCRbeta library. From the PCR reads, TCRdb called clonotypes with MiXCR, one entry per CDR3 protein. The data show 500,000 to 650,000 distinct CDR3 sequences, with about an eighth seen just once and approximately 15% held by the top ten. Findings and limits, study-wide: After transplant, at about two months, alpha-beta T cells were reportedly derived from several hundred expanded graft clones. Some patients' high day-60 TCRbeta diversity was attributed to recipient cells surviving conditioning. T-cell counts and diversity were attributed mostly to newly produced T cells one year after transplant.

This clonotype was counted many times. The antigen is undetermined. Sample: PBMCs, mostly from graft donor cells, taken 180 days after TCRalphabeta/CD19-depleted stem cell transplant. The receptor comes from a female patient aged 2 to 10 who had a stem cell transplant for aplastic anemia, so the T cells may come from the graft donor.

The DNA for the CDR3 is TGTGCCAGCAGCCCCGGGACCTTGAACACCGGGGAGCTGTTTTTT. It codes for CASSPGTLNTGELFF. The V and J genes are TRBV7-2 and TRBJ2-2; D tentatively fits TRBD1 or TRBD2 (5 bases each). CDR1 is SGHTA and CDR2 is FQGNSA in the germline V gene. V was trimmed by 5 bases and J by 1 base, leaving 11 bases between them. The CDR3 runs to 15 residues.